This TCR beta chain emerged from a study of neoadjuvant anti-PD-1 for oral cavity cancer (dated by TCRdb to the early 2020s). Concerning the study at large: Patients mostly received three to four biweekly doses of nivolumab at 3 mg/kg before curative-intent surgical resection. Patients without progression received a fourth nivolumab dose around day 43 and underwent definitive surgical resection on days 50-56. Under RECIST 1.1, patients with complete response, partial response or stable disease were classed as responders, and patients with progression were classed as non-responders. The parent correlative cohort had around 13 patients and a response rate of about 35%.

For deep sequencing, PBMC libraries mostly used approximately 500 ng of input genomic DNA, with six replicates for each sample. Following the manufacturer's instructions, the team built TCRbeta libraries using the immunoSEQ hsTCRbeta kit. The finished libraries were brought together in one pool at around 3.1 nM, which was then read using an Illumina NovaSeq 6000 S4 flow cell. Under the source paper's analysis protocol: The immunoSEQ Analyzer was used for raw data preprocessing and quality control. The analysis was limited to productive rearrangements, and each clonotype was defined by a unique CDR3 amino acid sequence. Repertoire clonality was estimated as the Gini-Simpson index, computed with the R package tcR. Student's t test was used to compare Gini indices, while Pearson correlation assessed associations with tumor size change. TCRdb carries this immuneACCESS record with in-frame sequences only. Its versions omit some clonotypes, under half of them owing to an unresolved V gene in the studies checked, with the rest unexplained. V, J and clone size derive from that table, while D and trimming were established from the DNA sequence. Counted in this sample were about 72,000 clones; about four fifths of them appeared once. Together, the top ten hold about 3.4% of the sample.

The CDR3 spans 15 residues, from the cysteine through the phenylalanine. Only CDR3 DNA remains: 45 bases, in frame from the first base. CDR1 and CDR2, looked up from the germline V gene, are MDHEN and SYDVKM. V is clipped by 4 bases and J by 7 bases, and the sequence between their germline boundaries is 19 bases long. General conclusions and limits of the study: Higher pretreatment blood TCRbeta clonality and lower post-treatment tumor TCRbeta clonality were correlated with higher pretreatment blood Treg/Th17 ratios. Only three patients per response group were included in the TCR analyses, and the authors called for validation in larger cohorts. Within PBMCs, T cell clonality (Gini index) was significantly higher in non-responders than responders after neoadjuvant nivolumab.

For this clone: The specificity of this receptor is unknown. Per-base qualities were not stored, and no clone one base away is much larger.

What this sample's time point label stands for: before neoadjuvant nivolumab. None of the patients had received prior systemic or radiation treatment, and all were newly diagnosed with stage II-IVA oral cavity squamous cell carcinoma. The cohort was made up of patients with locally advanced, HPV-negative oral cavity squamous cell carcinoma. No culture maintenance or expansion was done, as the peripheral blood mononuclear cells went straight to analysis. The samples were obtained from a longitudinal correlative study of a single-arm phase II trial testing neoadjuvant nivolumab in oral cavity squamous cell carcinoma. Genomic DNA-based TCRbeta sequencing was performed on subject-matched pre- and post-treatment PBMCs and tumors from three responders and three non-responders. Peripheral blood mononuclear cells were collected before nivolumab treatment and were collected again after treatment, at the time of surgery. Genomic DNA was isolated from PBMCs using the Maxwell RSC DNA from Cells kit.

The sequence joins TRBV28 to TRBJ1-2; a weak D assignment points to TRBD1 (5 bases agree). The receptor comes from a person aged 40 to 85 with oral cavity squamous cell carcinoma. Sequenced here: PBMCs, sampled before nivolumab (anti-PD-1) treatment. The base sequence is TGTGCCAGCAGTTCCCAGGGAACCTCTCTTGGTGGCTACACCTTC. It encodes CASSSQGTSLGGYTF.